The next 10 T cell receptor beta chains were all read from a single sample in a study of blood T cell repertoires in COVID-19. The repertoire was sequenced with immunoSEQ multiplex PCR; TCRdb's copy has only in-frame clones and lacks some. The sample includes roughly 130,000 clones, roughly 86% of them seen just once. The sample was PBMCs or T cells enriched from blood (not recorded which). All receptors derive from a woman in her 50s with acute COVID-19.

Only a few counts were recorded for this clone. V and J are TRBV6-2 or TRBV6-3 and TRBJ2-1; 11 bases agree with TRBD2. V trimming: 5 bases; J trimming: 8 bases; junction bases outside the gene matches: 8. Looked up from germline, CDR1 is MNHEY and CDR2 is SVGEGT. CDR3 size: 15 residues. This chain's CDR3 is CASSQQLAGEDEQFF. The CDR3 DNA follows: TGTGCCAGCAGTCAGCAACTAGCGGGAGAGGATGAGCAGTTCTTC.

The genes are TRBV19 and TRBJ2-7, with 9 bases aligning to TRBD1. The CDR3 covers 15 residues. Germline trimming cut 4 bases from V and 2 bases from J; bases unmatched to any gene: 6. Germline loops: CDR1 LNHDA, CDR2 SQIVND (reference sequence). The CDR3 region has the DNA TGTGCCAGTAGTAGCCGGGGACAGGGACCCTACGAGCAGTACTTC. This translates into CASSSRGQGPYEQYF.

A single count supports this clone. CDR3 sequence reads: CASSAGTGSSPLHF. CDR3 coding DNA: TGTGCCAGCAGTGCCGGGACAGGGAGTTCACCCCTCCACTTT. The rearrangement uses TRBV25-1 and TRBJ1-6; the match to TRBD1 covers 9 bases. Trimming cost V 4 bases and J 9 bases; bases outside gene matches: 4. CDR1 is MGHDK and CDR2 is SYGVNS in the germline V gene. The CDR3 loop spans 14 amino acids.

This chain links TRBV5-6 with TRBJ1-1, with unresolved D. The germline gives CDR1 SGHDT, CDR2 YYEEEE. This CDR3 has 13 residues. The ends were cut back, 0 bases at V and 3 bases at J, with 6 bases in the middle. CDR3 residues: CASSLGRYTEAFF. The DNA of the CDR3 is TGTGCCAGCAGCTTGGGGCGGTACACTGAAGCTTTCTTT.

In its sample, this clone was seen a few times. The DNA of the CDR3 is TGTGCCAGCAGCTCGTATTACGAGCAGTACTTC. Translating it yields CASSSYYEQYF. The chain carries TRBV7-2 and TRBJ2-7; D is unresolved. Germline-derived CDR1 and CDR2 are SGHTA and FQGNSA. The CDR3 spans 11 residues. The germline V and J ends were trimmed by 4 bases and 4 bases, with 5 bases remaining between them. The full variable domain, in which reference TRBV7-2 and TRBJ2-7 provide the parts outside the CDR3, is GAGVSQSPSNKVTEKGKDVELRCDPISGHTALYWYRQSLGQGLEFLIYFQGNSAPDKSGLPSDRFSAERTGGSVSTLTIQRTQQEDSAVYLCASSSYYEQYFGPGTRLTVT.

This rearrangement joins TRBV5-4 to TRBJ2-7; 13 bases are a match to TRBD2. V lost 2 bases to trimming and J lost 5 bases; unmatched junction nucleotides: 7. CDR1 and CDR2 (germline): SGHNT, YYREEE (reference sequence). This CDR3 contains 16 residues. CDR3 DNA sequence: TGTGCCAGCAGCTTAGAACTAGCGGGAGGGTACGACGAGCAGTACTTC. It specifies CASSLELAGGYDEQYF.

The rearrangement uses TRBV30 and TRBJ1-4; 7 nucleotides line up with TRBD1. Losses at the gene ends were 1 base for V and 7 bases for J; bases not matched to a gene: 3. Per the germline V gene, CDR1 is GTSNPN and CDR2 is SVGIG (reference sequence). The CDR3 sequence is 13 residues long. CDR3 in DNA: TGTGCCTGGAGTGAAGGGGGCGGTGAAAAACTGTTTTTT. This translates into CAWSEGGGEKLFF.

In this sample, this clone turned up a few times. This rearrangement joins TRBV10-3 to TRBJ1-2, with 7 positions matching TRBD1. J was trimmed by 8 bases and V by 6 bases; bases with no gene match: 6. This CDR3 is built from 12 residues. Germline loops: CDR1 ENHRY, CDR2 SYGVKD. The CDR3 nucleotides read TGTGCCATCAGCTCCACAGGGGCCGGCTACACCTTC. Translation: CAISSTGAGYTF.

The chain carries TRBV7-8 and TRBJ1-2; tentative D call: TRBD1 (6 bases). V was trimmed by 5 bases and J by 5 bases, leaving 12 bases between them. The germline V gene has CDR1 SGHVS and CDR2 FQNEAQ. The CDR3 spans 13 residues. The CDR3 nucleotides are TGTGCCAGCAGCCGCGGTCAGGGGTATGGCTACACCTTC. Translated: CASSRGQGYGYTF.

This sequence joins TRBV6-5 and TRBJ2-7; no clear D gene. V was shortened by 2 bases and J by 0 bases, with 8 bases between the two germline ends. The CDR3 runs to 14 residues. Germline CDR1 is MNHEY and CDR2 is SVGAGI. CDR3 amino acids: CASSYERSSYEQYF. The CDR3, as DNA: TGTGCCAGCAGTTACGAGCGCTCCTCCTACGAGCAGTACTTC.